What follows is one T cell receptor (beta chain) and its context. Its antigen specificity is not known. No clone much larger than this one lies a single base away; base qualities are absent. TCRbeta CDR3 regions were amplified from genomic DNA by means of the immunoSEQ Assay, a bias-controlled multiplex PCR. The study's own analysis went as follows. The number of nucleated cells in each sample was estimated from the amplification of reference gene primers within the assay. To quantify the absolute abundance of each unique TCRbeta CDR3 rearrangement, sequence reads were collapsed and filtered. For each sample, productive Simpson clonality was calculated as the square root of Simpson's diversity index across productive rearrangements. TCRdb carries this immuneACCESS record with in-frame sequences only. Its versions omit some clonotypes, under half of them owing to an unresolved V gene in the studies checked, with the rest unexplained. Clonal size and the V and J genes are those of that table, whereas D and trimming came from the DNA. The sample table records around 150,000 clones; 80% to 90% of these occur just once. Roughly 8% of the sample is taken by the ten largest.

This entry is derived from a study of blood T cell repertoires in COVID-19 (dated by TCRdb to the early 2020s). Notes on the research overall: The collaborator samples originated in the United States, Italy and Spain and spanned the acute and convalescent phases of COVID-19. The repertoires were released in a freely available public database intended as a resource for research on the immune response to SARS-CoV-2. The samples were drawn from two sources: the first 160 participants of the ongoing ImmuneRACE study, and fewer than 1,500 subjects contributed by 6 global collaborators. Where HLA class I and class II types were available, the types were taken from metadata supplied by the sample provider, not from assay-based typing. The prospective study material was composed of cDNA or gDNA derived from T cells, B-cell-depleted T cells, or PBMCs. The dataset comprised deeply sampled blood TCRbeta repertoires from subjects exposed to, actively infected with, or recovered from COVID-19. Nearly every sample came with metadata listing a de-identified subject ID, COVID-19 status, age in years and sex. The full study reports these points: The amount of clinical and demographic metadata varied by source and participant and was provided uncurated.

The collaborating institutions used their own protocols to collect whole blood in K2EDTA tubes. For TCRbeta analysis, collaborators shipped samples in one of three forms: frozen whole blood, isolated PBMCs, or DNA extracted from either of those sample types. Deletion took 5 bases off V and 0 bases off J, with a span of 13 bases between the germline ends. The CDR3 runs 15 residues from the cysteine to the phenylalanine. CDR3 DNA is the only sequence kept; it has 45 bases, read in frame from the first base. Via the germline V gene, CDR1 is MDHEN and CDR2 SYDVKM. This TCR was sampled from a man in his 60s with acute or convalescent COVID-19. The sample taken for sequencing was peripheral blood. The sequence joins TRBV28 to TRBJ1-1; TRBD1 is a weak D gene call, 5 bases matching. The CDR3 loop reads CASSPWGGVNTEAFF. The sequenced DNA: TGTGCCAGCAGTCCCTGGGGGGGAGTGAACACTGAAGCTTTCTTT.